This TCR beta chain was found in a study of shared clonotypes between healthy human individuals. General study findings and limits: Sampling covered nothing but blood. Tissue TCR repertoires likely differ from those found in blood.

Each subset's genomic DNA was split evenly across several immunoSEQ plates. Assay used: immunoSEQ multiplex PCR; TCRdb lists only in-frame clones, some missing. Among 450,000 to 650,000 clones, around 77% were seen once, and the ten largest hold about 12%. Germline CDR1 and CDR2: MNHEY and SVGAGI. Germline trimming cut 2 bases from V and 7 bases from J; bases unmatched to any gene: 6. There are 16 residues in the CDR3. Remarks on this clone: What it recognizes is unknown.

The clonotype comes from a woman aged 40-49 years in good health. Some clones in this sample may be carry-over from other donors' samples. This chain connects TRBV6-5 to TRBJ2-4; 12 bases map to TRBD2. Sequencing input: PBMCs. The CDR3 bases are TGTGCCAGCAGTTACGGGGGACTAGCGGGCGGGAACATTCAGTACTTC. Its protein product is CASSYGGLAGGNIQYF.